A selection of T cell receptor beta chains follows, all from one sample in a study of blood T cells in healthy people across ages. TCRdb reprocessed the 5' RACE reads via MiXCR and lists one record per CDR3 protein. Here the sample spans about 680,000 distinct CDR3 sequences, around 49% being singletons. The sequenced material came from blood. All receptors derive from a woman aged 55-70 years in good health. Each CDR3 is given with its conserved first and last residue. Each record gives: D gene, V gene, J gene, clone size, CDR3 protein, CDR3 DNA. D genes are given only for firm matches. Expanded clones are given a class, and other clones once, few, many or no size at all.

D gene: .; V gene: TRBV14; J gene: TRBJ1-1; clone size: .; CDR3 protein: CASSQRGLNTEAFF; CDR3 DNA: TGTGCCAGCAGCCAAAGGGGTCTGAACACTGAAGCTTTCTTT
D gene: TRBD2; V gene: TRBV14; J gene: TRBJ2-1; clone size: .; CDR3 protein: CASSQDASGYNEQFF; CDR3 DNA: TGTGCCAGCAGCCAAGATGCTAGCGGGTACAATGAGCAGTTCTTC
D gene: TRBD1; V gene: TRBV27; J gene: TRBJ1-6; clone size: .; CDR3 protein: CASSRGDSYSPLHF; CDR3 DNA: TGTGCCAGCAGCCGAGGGGACAGTTATTCACCCCTCCACTTT
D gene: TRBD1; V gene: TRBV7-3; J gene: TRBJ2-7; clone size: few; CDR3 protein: CASSSQGASSYNEQYF; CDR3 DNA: TGTGCCAGCAGCTCACAGGGGGCGAGCTCCTACAATGAGCAGTACTTC
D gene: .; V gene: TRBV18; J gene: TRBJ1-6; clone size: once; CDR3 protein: CASSPGKVEGRSPLHF; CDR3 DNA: TGTGCCAGCTCACCAGGTAAAGTGGAGGGAAGATCACCCCTCCACTTT
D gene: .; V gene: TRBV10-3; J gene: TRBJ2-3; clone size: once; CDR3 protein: CAISDPPGVLGHTQYF; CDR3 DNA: TGTGCCATCAGCGACCCGCCAGGGGTATTAGGTCATACGCAGTATTTT
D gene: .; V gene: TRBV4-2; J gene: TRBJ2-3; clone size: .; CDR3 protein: CASSQLSTGSDTQYF; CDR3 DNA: TGTGCCAGCAGCCAATTATCGACAGGTTCAGATACGCAGTATTTT
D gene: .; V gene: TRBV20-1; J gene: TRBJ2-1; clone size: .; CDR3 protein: CSARVWVGSSYNEQFF; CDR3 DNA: TGCAGTGCTAGAGTCTGGGTGGGTAGCTCCTACAATGAGCAGTTCTTC
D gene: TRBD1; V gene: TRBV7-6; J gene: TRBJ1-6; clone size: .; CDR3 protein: CASSFFQGADSPLHF; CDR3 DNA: TGTGCCAGCAGCTTTTTTCAGGGGGCAGATTCACCCCTCCACTTT
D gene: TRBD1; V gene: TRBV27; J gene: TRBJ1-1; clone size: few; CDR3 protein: CASSSGQGYTEAFF; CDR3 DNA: TGTGCCAGCAGTTCTGGACAGGGGTACACTGAAGCTTTCTTT
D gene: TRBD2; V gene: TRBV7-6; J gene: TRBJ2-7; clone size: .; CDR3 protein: CASSLVTSGRGSSYEQYF; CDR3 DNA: TGTGCCAGCAGCTTAGTGACTAGCGGGAGGGGGAGCTCCTACGAGCAGTACTTC
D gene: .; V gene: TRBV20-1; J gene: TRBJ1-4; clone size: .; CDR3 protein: CSAREGWEDEKLFF; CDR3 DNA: TGCAGTGCTAGGGAGGGGTGGGAAGATGAAAAACTGTTTTTT
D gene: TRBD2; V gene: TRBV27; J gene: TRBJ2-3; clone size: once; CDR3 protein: CASSSLLAENPHTDTQYF; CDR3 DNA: TGTGCCAGCAGTTCTCTACTAGCGGAGAACCCCCACACAGATACGCAGTATTTT
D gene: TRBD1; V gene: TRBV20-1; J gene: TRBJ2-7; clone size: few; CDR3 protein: CSARIGTGGNEQYF; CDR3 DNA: TGCAGTGCTCGCATCGGGACAGGGGGCAACGAGCAGTACTTC
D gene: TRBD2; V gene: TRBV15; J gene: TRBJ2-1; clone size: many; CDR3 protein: CATSRDIGGRVNEQFF; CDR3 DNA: TGTGCCACCAGCAGAGATATAGGCGGGAGGGTCAATGAGCAGTTCTTC
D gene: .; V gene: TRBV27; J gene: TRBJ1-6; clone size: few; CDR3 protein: CASSLGGSPLHF; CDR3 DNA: TGTGCCAGCAGTTTGGGGGGTTCACCCCTCCACTTT
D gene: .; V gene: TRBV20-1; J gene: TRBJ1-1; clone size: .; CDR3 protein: CSARDGTMNTEAFF; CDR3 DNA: TGCAGTGCTAGAGATGGGACTATGAACACTGAAGCTTTCTTT
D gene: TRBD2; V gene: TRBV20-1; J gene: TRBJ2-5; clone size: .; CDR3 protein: CSAWTSGRLQETQYF; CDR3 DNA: TGCAGTGCTTGGACTAGCGGGAGGCTTCAAGAGACCCAGTACTTC
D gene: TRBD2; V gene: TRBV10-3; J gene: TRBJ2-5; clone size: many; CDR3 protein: CATGLAGEETQYF; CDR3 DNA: TGTGCCACCGGACTAGCGGGAGAAGAGACCCAGTACTTC
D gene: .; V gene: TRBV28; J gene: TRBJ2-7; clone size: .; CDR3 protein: CASRLDSPRGEQYF; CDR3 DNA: TGTGCCAGCCGTCTAGACAGCCCGAGGGGCGAGCAGTACTTC
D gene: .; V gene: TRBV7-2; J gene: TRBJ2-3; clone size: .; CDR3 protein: CASSFYSGRSTDTQYF; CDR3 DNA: TGTGCCAGCAGCTTCTATTCGGGGAGAAGCACAGATACGCAGTATTTT
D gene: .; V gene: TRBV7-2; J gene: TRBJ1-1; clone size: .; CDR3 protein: CASSWDGRGAEAFF; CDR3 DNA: TGTGCCAGCAGCTGGGACGGTAGGGGAGCTGAAGCTTTCTTT
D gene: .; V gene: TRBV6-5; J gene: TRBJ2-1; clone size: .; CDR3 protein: CASSYSSGWDEQFF; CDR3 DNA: TGTGCCAGCAGTTACTCATCGGGTTGGGATGAGCAGTTCTTC
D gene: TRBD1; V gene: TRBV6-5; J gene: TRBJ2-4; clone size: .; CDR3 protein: CASSYRDTGTGKNIQYF; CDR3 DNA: TGTGCCAGCAGTTACCGAGACACCGGGACAGGGAAAAACATTCAGTACTTC
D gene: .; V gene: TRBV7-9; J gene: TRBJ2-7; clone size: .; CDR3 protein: CASSLVSGWGRYEQYF; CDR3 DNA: TGTGCCAGCAGCTTAGTTAGTGGATGGGGGCGCTACGAGCAGTACTTC
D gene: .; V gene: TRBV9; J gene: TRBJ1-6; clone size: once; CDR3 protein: CASSVMGEPLHF; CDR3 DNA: TGTGCCAGCAGCGTTATGGGAGAACCCCTCCACTTT
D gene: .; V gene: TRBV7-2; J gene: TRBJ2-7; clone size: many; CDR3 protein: CASSRMVLYEQYF; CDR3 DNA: TGTGCCAGCAGCCGCATGGTGCTGTACGAGCAGTACTTC
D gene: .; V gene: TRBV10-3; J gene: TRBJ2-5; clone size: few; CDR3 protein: CAIKGVEETQYF; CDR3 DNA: TGTGCCATCAAAGGTGTGGAAGAGACCCAGTACTTC